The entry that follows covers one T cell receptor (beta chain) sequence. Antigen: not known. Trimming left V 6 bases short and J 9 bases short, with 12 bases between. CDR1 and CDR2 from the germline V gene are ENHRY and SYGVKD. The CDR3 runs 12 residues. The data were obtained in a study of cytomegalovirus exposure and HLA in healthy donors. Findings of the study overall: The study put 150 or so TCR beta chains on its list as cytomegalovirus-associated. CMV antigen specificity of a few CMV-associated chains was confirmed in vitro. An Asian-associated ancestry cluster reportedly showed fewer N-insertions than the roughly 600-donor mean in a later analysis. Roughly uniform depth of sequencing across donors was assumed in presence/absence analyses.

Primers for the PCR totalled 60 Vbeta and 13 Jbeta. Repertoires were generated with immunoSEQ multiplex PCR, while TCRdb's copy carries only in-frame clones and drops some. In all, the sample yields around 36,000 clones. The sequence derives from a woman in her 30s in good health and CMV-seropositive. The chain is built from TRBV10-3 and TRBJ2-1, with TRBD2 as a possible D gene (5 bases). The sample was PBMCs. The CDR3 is CAISGTRSEQFF. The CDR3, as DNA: TGTGCCATCAGCGGTACTAGAAGTGAGCAGTTCTTC.